The 17 T cell receptor beta chains reported below all come from one sample, sequenced in a study of identical twins. MiXCR was run by TCRdb on the 5' RACE reads, yielding one entry per CDR3 protein. The sample lists around 280,000 distinct CDR3 sequences, about 8.3% occurring once. These same records also appear under a second study, on yellow fever vaccine responses in identical twins.

The sequenced sample consisted of memory (CD45RO+) T cells sorted from blood. These receptors all stem from a woman younger than 30 in good health.

In this sample, this clonotype turned up many times. CDR3 DNA: TGTGCCATCTTCCGGGACAGGGATCCGGGAGATACGCAGTATTTT. Its translation is CAIFRDRDPGDTQYF. This chain connects TRBV10-3 to TRBJ2-3, with 9 bases aligning to TRBD1. This CDR3 spans 15 amino acids. Germline V lookup: CDR1 ENHRY, CDR2 SYGVKD. V shed 8 bases and J 5 bases; nucleotides not matched to a gene: 11.

This clonotype was detected a few times. The gene calls are TRBV14 and TRBJ2-7; the D is unclear. CDR1 and CDR2 from the germline V gene are SGHDN and FVKESK. V lost 2 bases to trimming and J lost 2 bases, with 13 bases between them. The CDR3 has 15 amino acids. CDR3: CASSQHLQTTYEQYF. Here the CDR3 DNA reads TGTGCCAGCAGCCAACACCTACAGACCACCTACGAGCAGTACTTC.

In this sample, this clonotype turned up many times. The chain uses TRBV5-1 and TRBJ2-5; TRBD2 is a possible D gene (5 bases). Deletions cut 4 bases from V and 2 bases from J, with 15 bases between. The CDR3 has 15 residues. Germline CDR1 reads SGHRS; CDR2 reads YFSETQ. In DNA form, the CDR3 reads TGCGCCAGCAGCCCGTATTGGGGAGAACAAGAGACCCAGTACTTC. Its translation is CASSPYWGEQETQYF.

This chain joins TRBV13 and TRBJ2-6; 8 nucleotides agree with TRBD1. From germline, CDR1 is PRHDT and CDR2 FYEKMQ (reference sequence). J gave up 1 base and V 4 bases, and 6 bases lay outside the gene matches. The CDR3 length is 17 residues. CDR3 nucleotides: TGTGCCAGCAGCTATGACAGGGGCTTATCTGGGGCCAACGTCCTGACTTTC. It translates to CASSYDRGLSGANVLTF.

This clonotype was found a few times. The V gene is TRBV7-2, the J gene TRBJ2-7; D not certain. V lost 3 bases and J 2 bases, leaving 11 bases between the germline ends. The CDR3 has 14 amino acids. CDR1 and CDR2 (germline): SGHTA, FQGNSA. In DNA, the CDR3 is TGTGCCAGCAGCTTCTCCGGGCGGCCCTACGAGCAGTACTTC. It yields the protein CASSFSGRPYEQYF.

In its sample, this clonotype was seen a few times. The V gene is TRBV5-1, the J gene TRBJ1-5; D is undetermined. In germline, CDR1 is SGHRS, CDR2 YFSETQ. V was clipped by 0 bases and J by 3 bases, with 10 bases between them. The CDR3 runs to 15 residues. The CDR3 DNA follows: TGCGCCAGCAGCTTGGATGGTCAGTCCAATCAGCCCCAGCATTTT. Its translation is CASSLDGQSNQPQHF.

The V gene is TRBV20-1, the J gene TRBJ2-1, with TRBD2 matching 8 bases. The V and J ends lost 0 bases and 9 bases, in that order; junction bases with no gene match: 16. Germline loops: CDR1 DFQATT, CDR2 SNEGSKA (reference sequence). The CDR3 spans 17 residues. The CDR3 sequence: CSARDPQAAGVRGEQFF. The DNA for the CDR3 is TGCAGTGCTAGAGATCCCCAGGCAGCGGGAGTTCGTGGTGAGCAGTTCTTC.

This clonotype was recorded at least ten times. The gene calls are TRBV12-3 or TRBV12-4 and TRBJ1-2, with D perhaps TRBD1 (5 bases). V was trimmed by 6 bases and J by 8 bases, leaving 13 bases between them. The CDR3 is made up of 12 amino acids. CDR3 protein: CASRRTGTGYTF. DNA for the CDR3: TGTGCCAGCAGGAGGACTGGGACGGGCTACACCTTC.

This clonotype turned up a few times. This chain uses TRBV7-9 with TRBJ2-5; D assignment may be TRBD1 or TRBD2 (5 bases each). Germline values: CDR1 SEHNR, CDR2 FQNEAQ (reference sequence). This CDR3 contains 14 residues. V was shortened by 7 bases and J by 5 bases, with 17 bases between the two germline ends. In DNA form, the CDR3 reads TGTGCCAGCACCCCCTTGGGGGTTCGGGAGACCCAGTACTTC. As protein: CASTPLGVRETQYF.

This clonotype was counted many times. The rearrangement links TRBV12-3 or TRBV12-4 to TRBJ2-1; perhaps D is TRBD1 or TRBD2 (5 bases each). The CDR3 runs to 14 residues. V shed 3 bases and J shed 8 bases, with 14 bases lying between them. DNA of the CDR3: TGTGCCAGCAGTTTTTCAGGGATGGGGGATGAGCAGTTCTTC. This encodes CASSFSGMGDEQFF.

This clonotype showed up just a few times. In DNA, the CDR3 is TGTGCCAGCAGCCAAGAACGACTAGCGGGAGCTGTCCCAGATACGCAGTATTTT. This gives the protein CASSQERLAGAVPDTQYF. The chain employs TRBV3-1 and TRBJ2-3; 12 bases agree with TRBD2. Germline CDR1 is LGHDT and CDR2 is YNNKEL (reference sequence). V shed 0 bases and J 4 bases; nucleotides not matched to a gene: 8. There are 18 residues in the CDR3.

This clonotype showed up just a few times. The chain's CDR3 is CASGPSRGRAGSYNEQFF. CDR3 coding DNA: TGTGCCAGCGGCCCATCCCGGGGGCGGGCAGGCTCCTACAATGAGCAGTTCTTC. This chain joins TRBV27 and TRBJ2-1; the D gene could be TRBD1 or TRBD2 (6 bases each). The CDR3 loop spans 18 amino acids. Germline CDR1 is MNHEY and CDR2 is SMNVEV (reference sequence). Trimming pared 8 bases from V and 0 bases from J, leaving 23 bases between.

The chain couples TRBV6-2 or TRBV6-3 to TRBJ2-7; D not resolved. V lost 2 bases to trimming and J lost 1 base, with 9 bases between them. CDR3 length: 14 amino acids. Germline CDR1 is MNHEY and CDR2 is SVGEGT. The CDR3 bases are TGTGCCAGCAGTTACCGTGACAAATCCTACGAGCAGTACGTC. It specifies CASSYRDKSYEQYV.

This clonotype was counted many times. For the CDR3, the DNA is TGCGCCAGCAGCCAAGAGACTAGCTATGAGCAGTTCTTC. It specifies CASSQETSYEQFF. This rearrangement joins TRBV4-1 to TRBJ2-1; TRBD2 matches at 7 bases. The CDR3 contains 13 residues. V trimming: 0 bases; J trimming: 8 bases; junction bases outside the gene matches: 1. CDR1 and CDR2 from the germline V gene are MGHRA and YSYEKL.

This clonotype was recorded at least ten times. V usage is TRBV28 and J usage is TRBJ2-1; 13 positions match TRBD2. CDR1 is MDHEN, CDR2 SYDVKM, per germline. This CDR3 spans 14 amino acids. The V and J ends lost 3 bases and 9 bases, in that order; junction bases with no gene match: 2. CDR3 region: CASSFGLAGVEQFF. Here the CDR3 DNA reads TGTGCCAGCAGTTTCGGACTAGCGGGAGTTGAGCAGTTCTTC.

This clonotype was recorded a few times. The chain links TRBV7-3 to TRBJ2-2, with 7 positions matching TRBD2. The CDR3 sequence is 16 residues long. CDR1 and CDR2 (germline): SGHTA, FQGTGA. V shed 5 bases, J shed 5 bases, and the junction held 11 bases outside the gene matches. CDR3 protein: CASSPPRAGYTGELFF. CDR3 DNA sequence: TGTGCCAGCAGCCCCCCGCGAGCGGGATATACCGGGGAGCTGTTTTTT.

The rearrangement joins TRBV2 to TRBJ2-1, with TRBD2 matching 8 bases. V lost 5 bases and J lost 4; bases outside the gene matches: 7. Germline CDR1 reads SNHLY; CDR2 reads FYNNEI. The CDR3 totals 15 residues. CDR3 nucleotides: TGTGCCAGCAGTTGGGACGGGGGGGGTTACAATGAGCAGTTCTTC. As protein: CASSWDGGGYNEQFF.